What follows describes a single T cell receptor (beta chain). This record comes from a study of blood T cells in healthy people across ages. About the research overall: Roughly one uniquely barcoded beta molecule per two T cells was captured.

A second PCR of 7 to 11 cycles used a sample-barcoded 5' primer and a J-beta primer mix. TCRdb passed the 5' RACE reads through MiXCR, listing each CDR3 protein once. This table holds 800,000 to 900,000 distinct CDR3 sequences, around two thirds found once. CDR1 is LGHNA, CDR2 YNFKEQ, per germline. CDR3 size: 16 residues. After removal of 1 base from V and 2 bases from J, the junction contained 7 bases not matched to a gene. This chain connects TRBV4-2 to TRBJ2-7; 8 bases are a match to TRBD2. Source material: blood. The TCR comes from a man under 40 in good health. Written as DNA, the CDR3 is TGTGCCAGCAGCCAAGTGGGGCTAGCGGGTACCTACGAGCAGTACTTC. Amino acid sequence: CASSQVGLAGTYEQYF.